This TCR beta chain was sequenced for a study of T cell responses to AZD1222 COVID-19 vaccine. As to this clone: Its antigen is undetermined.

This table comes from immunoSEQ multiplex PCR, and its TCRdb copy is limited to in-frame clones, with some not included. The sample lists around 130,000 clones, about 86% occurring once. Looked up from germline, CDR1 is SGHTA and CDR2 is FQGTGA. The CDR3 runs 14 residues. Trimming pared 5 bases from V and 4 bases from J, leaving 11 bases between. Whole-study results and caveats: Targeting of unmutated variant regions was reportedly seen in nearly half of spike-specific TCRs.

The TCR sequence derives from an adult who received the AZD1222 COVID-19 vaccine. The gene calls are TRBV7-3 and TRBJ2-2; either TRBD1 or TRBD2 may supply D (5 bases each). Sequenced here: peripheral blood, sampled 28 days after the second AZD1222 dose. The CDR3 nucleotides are TGTGCCAGCAGCATGGGACCCACCACCGGGGAGCTGTTTTTT. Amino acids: CASSMGPTTGELFF.